The clone carrying this T cell receptor beta chain turned up a few times. Its antigen is not identified. Stated treatment: roughly nine-day PBMC culture with coronavirus spike peptide pools or control peptides (ViraFEST assay). Each of days 3 and 7 saw half the medium replaced by fresh IL-2 medium. This CDR3 has 14 amino acids. Germline V gives CDR1 MNHNS, CDR2 SASEGT. With 6 bases removed from V and 11 bases from J, the gap between germline ends came to 20 bases. This entry belongs to a study of vaccination and CD4 T cells after COVID-19. Turning to the study itself: It was a median around 100 days after diagnosis, with a range of 35 to 161, that post-COVID samples were drawn.

Sequencing of cultured CD4+ T cell DNA used the Oncomine TCR Beta short-read assay. A single record per CDR3 protein comes from TCRdb applying MiXCR to the PCR reads. Of approximately 20,000 distinct CDR3 sequences listed, around 33% are singletons. The receptor was derived from a human donor with COVID-19. The gene calls are TRBV6-1 and TRBJ1-5; D possibly corresponds to TRBD1 (6 bases). Material: cultured CD4+ T cells from blood. In DNA form, the CDR3 reads TGTGCCAGCAGCCCACTACCCCTCAAGGGGGCCCAGCATTTT. This sequence encodes CASSPLPLKGAQHF.